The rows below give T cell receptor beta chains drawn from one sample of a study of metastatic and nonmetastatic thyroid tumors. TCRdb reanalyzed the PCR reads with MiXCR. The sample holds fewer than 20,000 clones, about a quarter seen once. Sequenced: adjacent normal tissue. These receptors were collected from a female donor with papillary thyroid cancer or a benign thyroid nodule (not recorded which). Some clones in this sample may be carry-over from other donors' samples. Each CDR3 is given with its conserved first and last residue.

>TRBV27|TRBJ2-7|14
CASSLSGSAYEQYF
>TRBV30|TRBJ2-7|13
CAWSVLAGDEQYF
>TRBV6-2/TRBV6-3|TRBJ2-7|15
CASSYPEGEVYEQYF
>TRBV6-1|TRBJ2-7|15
CASSLAGLTAGEQYF
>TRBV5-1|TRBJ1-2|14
CASSLGDRAASYTF
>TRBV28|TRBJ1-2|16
CASRGAGFHGGGGYTF
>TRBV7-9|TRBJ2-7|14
CASSPSRESYEQYF
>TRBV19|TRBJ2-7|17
CASSIGTGGSGTYEQYF
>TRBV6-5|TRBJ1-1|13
CASRLTGSVEAFF
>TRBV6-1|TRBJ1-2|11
CASGAQDGYTF
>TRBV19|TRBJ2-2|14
CASSTQGDAGELFF
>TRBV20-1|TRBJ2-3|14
CSASPTGGPDTQYF
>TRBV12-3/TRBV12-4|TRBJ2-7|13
CASSRGGVDEQYF
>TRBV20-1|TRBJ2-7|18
CSARDRLAGLLLTAEQYF
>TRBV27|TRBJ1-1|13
CASSVGGYTEAFF
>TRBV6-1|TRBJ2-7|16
CASNTREPGGFYEQYF
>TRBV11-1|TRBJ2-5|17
CASSLSVGQGALETQYF
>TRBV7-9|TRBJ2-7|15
CASSEFGGRPYEQYF
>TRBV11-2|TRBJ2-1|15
CASSLTWGAGGEQFF
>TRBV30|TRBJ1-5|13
CAWSPGADQPQHF
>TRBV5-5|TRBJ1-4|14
CASSFGRRYEKLFF
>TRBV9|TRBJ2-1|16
CASSPPEGPHYNEQFF
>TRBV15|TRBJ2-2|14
CATSSTRDTGELFF
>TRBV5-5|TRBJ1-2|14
CAISLADRAYGYTF
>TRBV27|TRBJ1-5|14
CASSPRQSNQPQHF
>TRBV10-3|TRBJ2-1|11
CATELSNEQFF
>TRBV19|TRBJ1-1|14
CASSIGSSNTEAFF
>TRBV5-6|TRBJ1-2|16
CASSSPGEAGGYGYTF
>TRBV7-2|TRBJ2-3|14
CASTVAGPGDTQYF